This T cell receptor (beta chain) is drawn from a study of cytomegalovirus exposure and HLA in healthy donors. CDR1 MNHEY and CDR2 SMNVEV come from the germline V gene (reference sequence). The CDR3 contains 16 residues. Trimming left V 6 bases short and J 0 bases short, with 15 bases between. The PCR ran on 60 Vbeta and 13 Jbeta primers. TCRdb's table, derived via immunoSEQ multiplex PCR, lists solely in-frame clones and lacks some. The table shows 160,000 or so clones, with 80% occurring only once. The receptor's source is a man between 25 and 39 years old in good health and CMV-seronegative. This chain connects TRBV27 to TRBJ1-5; tentative D call: TRBD1 (6 bases). The specimen sequenced was PBMCs. The CDR3 bases are TGTGCCAGCAGCCCAACTCGACAGGCTAGCAATCAGCCCCAGCATTTT. This translates into CASSPTRQASNQPQHF.